These T cell receptor beta chains were read from a single sample in a study of OX40 agonist ivuxolimab in advanced cancers. Profiling relied on immunoSEQ multiplex PCR, and the TCRdb table lists in-frame clones only, not all of them. The sample records approximately 17,000 clones, roughly 84% being singletons. Here the sequenced sample was CD4+ or CD8+ T cells sorted from blood, taken in a trial of the OX40 agonist ivuxolimab. The receptors originated from an adult with an advanced solid tumor such as melanoma, head and neck, liver or kidney cancer. The CDR3 runs from the conserved cysteine through the conserved F or W. A D gene is named only where the DNA matches it firmly. Expanded clones are given a class, and other clones once, few, many or no size at all.

-	TRBD1	TRBV7-9	TRBJ2-5	TGTGCCAGCAGCTCCCCGACAGGGCGCGAGACCCAGTACTTC	CASSSPTGRETQYF
-	TRBD1	TRBV6-1	TRBJ1-4	TGTGCCAGCAGTCCCCCGGGACAGGGGGTTGAAAAACTGTTTTTT	CASSPPGQGVEKLFF
-	TRBD1	TRBV29-1	TRBJ1-1	TGCAGCGTAAGGACAGGAGGGGGTCCCGAAGCTTTCTTT	CSVRTGGGPEAFF
medium-sized	-	TRBV7-9	TRBJ1-1	TGTGCCAGCAGCTTCCCTGAAGCTTTCTTT	CASSFPEAFF
-	-	TRBV14	TRBJ2-3	TGTGCCAGCAGCAGGATCAGGGCAGATACGCAGTATTTT	CASSRIRADTQYF
-	-	TRBV7-9	TRBJ1-2	TGTGCCAGCAGCTTAGATGGGCCCGGCTACACCTTC	CASSLDGPGYTF
-	TRBD1	TRBV28	TRBJ1-2	TGTGCCAGCAGTGTAGGGACAGGGTACGGCTACACCTTC	CASSVGTGYGYTF
-	-	TRBV27	TRBJ1-3	TGTGCCAGCAAGAATGGGGCCGACCCTGCGTCGGGAAACACCATATATTTT	CASKNGADPASGNTIYF
-	-	TRBV28	TRBJ2-7	TGTGCCAGCAGTTATACCTACGAGCAGTACTTC	CASSYTYEQYF
-	TRBD1	TRBV28	TRBJ1-1	TGTGCCAGCAGTTTTGGATTAGTGGGGACAGGGGTTGTGGGCACTGAAGCTTTCTTT	CASSFGLVGTGVVGTEAFF
-	-	TRBV11-3	TRBJ2-2	TGTGCCAGCAGCCCGCGGATGGGCGAGGACACCGGGGAGCTGTTTTTT	CASSPRMGEDTGELFF
-	-	TRBV7-2	TRBJ1-6	TGTGCCAGCAGCTTAGGAGGGAATAATTCACCCCTCCACTTT	CASSLGGNNSPLHF
-	-	TRBV6-1	TRBJ1-3	TGTGCCAGCAGTGAAGCGAAAGGAAACTCTGGAAACACCATATATTTT	CASSEAKGNSGNTIYF
-	TRBD1	TRBV5-8	TRBJ1-2	TGTGCCAGCAGCTCGGGGACAGGCTTGAACTATGGCTACACCTTC	CASSSGTGLNYGYTF
-	TRBD1	TRBV10-3	TRBJ2-1	TGTGCCATCAGCTCAGGGGGCTCCTACAATGAGCAGTTCTTC	CAISSGGSYNEQFF
-	-	TRBV7-3	TRBJ2-3	TGTGCCAGCAGCTTAGGGCCTCTCCTAGCGACAGATACGCAGTATTTT	CASSLGPLLATDTQYF
-	-	TRBV27	TRBJ2-7	TGTGCCAGCACCAGCGGGTCCTCCTACGAGCAGTACTTC	CASTSGSSYEQYF
-	-	TRBV27	TRBJ2-7	TGTGCCAGCACCCTGGGGGTTGGAGGGACCAACGAGCAGTACTTC	CASTLGVGGTNEQYF
-	-	TRBV28	TRBJ2-3	TGTGCCAGCAGTTTCCCGGGGGCGAGCACAGATACGCAGTATTTT	CASSFPGASTDTQYF
few	TRBD1	TRBV6-6	TRBJ1-2	TGTGCCAGCAGTTACGGGACAGGGGATTATGGCTACACCTTC	CASSYGTGDYGYTF
-	TRBD2	TRBV5-1	TRBJ2-2	TGCGCCAGCAGCTTGGGACTGGGACTAGCGGTCGTAAACACCGGGGAGCTGTTTTTT	CASSLGLGLAVVNTGELFF
few	-	TRBV7-6	TRBJ1-6	TGTGCCAGCAGCTTGGGGAAGGGGGGGAATTCACCCCTCCACTTT	CASSLGKGGNSPLHF
-	TRBD1	TRBV2	TRBJ1-2	TGTGCCAGCGACCTACAGGGGGATGGCTACACCTTC	CASDLQGDGYTF
-	-	TRBV28	TRBJ2-1	TGTGCCAGCACCCAGTGGAAAAATGAGCAGTTCTTC	CASTQWKNEQFF
-	TRBD2	TRBV9	TRBJ2-1	TGTGCCAGCAGCGCTCGTCTAGCGGGGTCCTACAATGAGCAGTTCTTC	CASSARLAGSYNEQFF
-	-	TRBV4-2	TRBJ2-5	TGTGCCAGCAGCCCCTCCCGGGCGGGGGCGGAGACCCAGTACTTC	CASSPSRAGAETQYF
-	TRBD2	TRBV4-2	TRBJ2-7	TGTGCCAGCAGCCAAGGATTCGTGGGGGGGTACTACGAGCAGTACTTC	CASSQGFVGGYYEQYF
-	TRBD1	TRBV10-3	TRBJ2-3	TGTGCCATCAGTGGTCCAGGGACAGGGGAGAGCACAGATACGCAGTATTTT	CAISGPGTGESTDTQYF
medium-sized	TRBD1	TRBV4-3	TRBJ1-2	TGCGCCAGCAGCCTGATCCAGGGGGCGAGCGGCTACACCTTC	CASSLIQGASGYTF
-	TRBD2	TRBV28	TRBJ2-7	TGTGCCAGCACCGCCCGGGGGGAGGGATACGAGCAGTACTTC	CASTARGEGYEQYF
-	-	TRBV6-6	TRBJ1-5	TGTGCCAGCAGTTTGGGGGGGTATCAGCCCCAGCATTTT	CASSLGGYQPQHF
-	TRBD1	TRBV5-5	TRBJ1-4	TGTGCCAGCAGCTACGACAGGGAGGAAAAACTGTTTTTT	CASSYDREEKLFF
-	-	TRBV19	TRBJ2-1	TGTGCCAGTAGTGCCATTTTAGGCCTTTGGGGGTTCTTC	CASSAILGLWGFF
-	-	TRBV29-1	TRBJ1-2	TGCAGTATTAGGGATGACTATGGCTACACCTTC	CSIRDDYGYTF
once	-	TRBV29-1	TRBJ1-1	TGCAGCGTTGAAGATGACCACAGAGGGACTGAAGCTTTCTTT	CSVEDDHRGTEAFF
-	-	TRBV5-5	TRBJ2-3	TGTGCCAGCAGCCCGTGGGATACGCAGTATTTT	CASSPWDTQYF
once	TRBD1	TRBV29-1	TRBJ1-2	TGCAGCGTTGAAGGACGGGACAGGAGGGATTCTAACTATGGCTACACCTTC	CSVEGRDRRDSNYGYTF
-	TRBD1	TRBV15	TRBJ1-3	TGTGCCACCAGCAGAGGAGGGACAGGAGGTGGAAACACCATATATTTT	CATSRGGTGGGNTIYF
once	TRBD2	TRBV2	TRBJ2-5	TGTGCCAGCAGTGATCCGGGGGAGGGGGAGACCCAGTACTTC	CASSDPGEGETQYF
-	-	TRBV5-1	TRBJ1-1	TGCGCCAGCAGCTTGTGGTCCCCGCGGAACACTGAAGCTTTCTTT	CASSLWSPRNTEAFF
-	-	TRBV7-9	TRBJ2-7	TGTGCCAGCAGCTTGACTGAGACTTACGAGCAGTACTTC	CASSLTETYEQYF
-	-	TRBV13	TRBJ2-7	TGTGCCAGCAGCTTGGGACGGCAGGGGGGTATCTACGAGCAGTACTTC	CASSLGRQGGIYEQYF
-	-	TRBV4-3	TRBJ1-2	TGCGCCAGCAGCCAAGAATCTACGTTTAGCTATGGCTACACCTTC	CASSQESTFSYGYTF
-	-	TRBV7-3	TRBJ2-1	TGTGCCAGCAGCTTAAGTCAGGGCGACAATGAGCAGTTCTTC	CASSLSQGDNEQFF
-	-	TRBV6-6	TRBJ2-7	TGTGCCAGCAGTTCGGGCGGCGAGCAGTACTTC	CASSSGGEQYF
few	TRBD1	TRBV7-6	TRBJ1-4	TGTGCCAGCAGCGCGACAGGGGACCCTATTAGGGAAAAACTGTTTTTT	CASSATGDPIREKLFF
-	-	TRBV27	TRBJ2-4	TGTGCCAGCAGTGAACTAGGCCCAAGCATTCAGTACTTC	CASSELGPSIQYF